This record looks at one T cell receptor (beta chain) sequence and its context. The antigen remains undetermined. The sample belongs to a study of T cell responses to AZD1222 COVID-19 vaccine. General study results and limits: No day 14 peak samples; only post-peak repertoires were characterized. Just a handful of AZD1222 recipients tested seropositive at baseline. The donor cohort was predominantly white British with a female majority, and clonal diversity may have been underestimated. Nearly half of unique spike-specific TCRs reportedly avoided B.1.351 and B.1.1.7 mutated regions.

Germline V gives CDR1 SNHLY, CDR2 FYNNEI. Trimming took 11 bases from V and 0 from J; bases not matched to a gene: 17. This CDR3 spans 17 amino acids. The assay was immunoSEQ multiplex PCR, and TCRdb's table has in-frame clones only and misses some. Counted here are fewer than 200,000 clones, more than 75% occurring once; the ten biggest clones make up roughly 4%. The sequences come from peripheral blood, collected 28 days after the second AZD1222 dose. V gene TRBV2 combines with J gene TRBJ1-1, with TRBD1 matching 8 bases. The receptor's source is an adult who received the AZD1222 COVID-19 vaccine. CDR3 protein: CAPEGARGLRMNTEAFF. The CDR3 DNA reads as TGTGCCCCCGAGGGGGCCAGGGGGCTTAGGATGAACACTGAAGCTTTCTTT.